This is a list of T cell receptor beta chains from one sample in a study of T cell clusters in autoimmune cytopenias. TCRdb re-called the multiplex PCR reads and shows each CDR3 protein once, DNA omitted. The sample has fewer than 7,500 distinct CDR3 sequences. The same data also contributed to another study, on T cell repertoires in aging, cancer and after chemotherapy.

Sequenced: peripheral blood. The source is a human donor in good health. Both conserved end residues are part of each CDR3. The order of the fields is CDR3 protein, clone size, J gene, V gene. Clone size appears in some rows only: once, few, many, or a class for an expanded clone.

CDR3: CASSYSGQGHEQFF; size: .; J: TRBJ2-1; V: TRBV6-6
CDR3: CAKSGEHNSPLHF; size: .; J: TRBJ1-6; V: TRBV19
CDR3: CASSLLASSYNEQFF; size: .; J: TRBJ2-1; V: TRBV5-6
CDR3: CSADRWNTEAFF; size: .; J: TRBJ1-1; V: TRBV29-1
CDR3: CASSLVAGWGTEAFF; size: .; J: TRBJ1-1; V: TRBV7-2
CDR3: CASSRTSGTTDTQYF; size: .; J: TRBJ2-3; V: TRBV6-6
CDR3: CASTYTGRLTYEQYF; size: .; J: TRBJ2-7; V: TRBV6-1
CDR3: CASSFPGFGYTF; size: .; J: TRBJ1-2; V: TRBV19
CDR3: CASSFAGAGTDTQYF; size: .; J: TRBJ2-3; V: TRBV12-3/TRBV12-4
CDR3: CATQGGGSEQYF; size: .; J: TRBJ2-7; V: TRBV6-6
CDR3: CASSYSRQPISYNSPLHF; size: .; J: TRBJ1-6; V: TRBV6-5
CDR3: CASSLGRADTQYF; size: .; J: TRBJ2-3; V: TRBV7-2
CDR3: CASSSTGARGGYTF; size: .; J: TRBJ1-2; V: TRBV19
CDR3: CASSGQDPGYEQYF; size: .; J: TRBJ2-7; V: TRBV12-3/TRBV12-4
CDR3: CASGVGVSGANVLTF; size: .; J: TRBJ2-6; V: TRBV6-5
CDR3: CASSYFRGSHEQYF; size: .; J: TRBJ2-7; V: TRBV6-2/TRBV6-3
CDR3: CASSLADRGNSPLHF; size: .; J: TRBJ1-6; V: TRBV11-1
CDR3: CASSYSTGNPYEQYF; size: .; J: TRBJ2-7; V: TRBV6-2/TRBV6-3
CDR3: CAWRGRGSQETQYF; size: .; J: TRBJ2-5; V: TRBV30
CDR3: CAWSPGAALAKNIQYF; size: .; J: TRBJ2-4; V: TRBV30
CDR3: CASGLVTGGDQPQHF; size: .; J: TRBJ1-5; V: TRBV12-5
CDR3: CSVGSGGREQYF; size: medium-sized; J: TRBJ2-7; V: TRBV29-1